This T cell receptor beta chain was sequenced in a study of CD8+ T cells in alopecia areata. Study-wide points: The study also sequences resident alphabeta T cells of normal skin in scalp samples. Normal scalp had lower clonality than lesional scalp, with alopecia totalis/universalis lesions showing this most strongly.

Germline CDR1 is SGHRS and CDR2 is YFSETQ. V was shortened by 4 bases and J by 3 bases, with 16 bases between the two germline ends. This CDR3 comprises 15 residues. Sequencing used cDNA as its template, made by extracting RNA and reverse transcribing it. Sequencing was performed with immunoSEQ multiplex PCR; in TCRdb, only in-frame clones are kept and a portion is missing. The sample lists 95,000 to 110,000 clones, approximately 60% occurring once. Remarks on this clone: Its antigen remains unknown.

T lymphocytes (CD4+ and CD8+) were sorted from PBMCs. Sequencing was done on a sample of CD4+ T cells sorted from blood. This receptor was obtained from a human donor in good health. This chain links TRBV5-1 with TRBJ2-5; D is undetermined. For the CDR3, the DNA is TGCGCCAGCAGCCCTGGCGCGATTACGGAAGAGACCCAGTACTTC. Its protein product is CASSPGAITEETQYF.